A selection of T cell receptor beta chains follows, all from one sample in a study of T-cell reconstitution after alpha-beta-depleted transplantation in children. A single record per CDR3 protein comes from TCRdb applying MiXCR to the PCR reads. The table shows 120,000 to 150,000 distinct CDR3 sequences, with around 9% occurring only once. This specimen consisted of PBMCs, mostly from graft donor cells, obtained 180 days after TCRalphabeta/CD19-depleted stem cell transplant. The source is a female patient under 10 years old who had a stem cell transplant for congenital amegakaryocytic thrombocytopenia, so the T cells may come from the graft donor. Both conserved end residues are part of each CDR3. The D gene is left open where the match is weak. Only part of the rows carry a size: once, few, many, or a class if the clone is expanded.

d_gene | j_gene | v_gene | abundance | CDR3aa | CDR3nt
NA | TRBJ2-3 | TRBV4-1 | many | CASSQAADTQYF | TGCGCCAGCAGCCAAGCAGCAGATACGCAGTATTTT
TRBD2 | TRBJ2-4 | TRBV20-1 | few | CSARDRVSRGGSWVKNIQYF | TGCAGTGCTAGAGATCGTGTATCTCGCGGGGGGTCTTGGGTCAAAAACATTCAGTACTTC
TRBD1 | TRBJ2-2 | TRBV24-1 | NA | CATSDRQGSTGELFF | TGTGCCACCAGTGACCGACAGGGTAGCACCGGGGAGCTGTTTTTT
NA | TRBJ2-4 | TRBV15 | few | CATSKSSWTVKNIQYF | TGTGCCACCAGCAAGTCCTCCTGGACAGTGAAAAACATTCAGTACTTC
NA | TRBJ1-4 | TRBV12-3/TRBV12-4 | few | CASSSRWPEDEKLFF | TGTGCCAGCAGTTCCCGTTGGCCTGAGGATGAAAAACTGTTTTTT
NA | TRBJ2-1 | TRBV20-1 | NA | CSAHSGWGYNEQFF | TGCAGTGCCCATAGTGGCTGGGGCTACAATGAGCAGTTCTTC
TRBD1 | TRBJ1-1 | TRBV7-3 | many | CASSPGTGWTEAFF | TGTGCCAGCAGCCCAGGGACAGGGTGGACTGAAGCTTTCTTT
NA | TRBJ2-3 | TRBV5-1 | many | CASSFQDSLTDTQYF | TGCGCCAGCAGCTTTCAGGACTCCCTCACAGATACGCAGTATTTT
TRBD1 | TRBJ1-5 | TRBV2 | many | CASSYGQGVGQPQHF | TGTGCCAGCAGCTACGGGCAGGGGGTAGGTCAGCCCCAGCATTTT
NA | TRBJ2-3 | TRBV12-3/TRBV12-4 | many | CASSPRGTDTQYF | TGTGCCAGCAGCCCTAGGGGGACAGATACGCAGTATTTT
NA | TRBJ2-7 | TRBV28 | few | CASSPLWRPNDEQYF | TGTGCCAGCAGTCCGCTTTGGAGACCCAATGACGAGCAGTACTTC
NA | TRBJ2-2 | TRBV5-1 | few | CASSLVGSGWGTGELFF | TGCGCCAGCAGCTTGGTTGGTTCCGGGTGGGGCACCGGGGAGCTGTTTTTT
TRBD1 | TRBJ1-5 | TRBV20-1 | many | CSANAQGITQPQHF | TGCAGTGCTAACGCACAGGGGATCACTCAGCCCCAGCATTTT
TRBD1 | TRBJ2-7 | TRBV12-3/TRBV12-4 | few | CASSSYRGRFGQYF | TGTGCCAGCAGTTCATACAGGGGGCGGTTTGGGCAGTACTTC
NA | TRBJ1-2 | TRBV5-1 | many | CASRYRVNYGYTF | TGCGCCAGCAGATACAGGGTTAACTATGGCTACACCTTC
NA | TRBJ2-1 | TRBV7-8 | many | CASSFLGPTSYNEQFF | TGTGCCAGCAGCTTCTTGGGACCGACCTCCTACAATGAGCAGTTCTTC
NA | TRBJ1-6 | TRBV20-1 | few | CSAPRGGTIDSPLHF | TGCAGTGCACCTAGAGGGGGGACGATCGATTCACCCCTCCACTTT
NA | TRBJ2-3 | TRBV5-1 | many | CASSLAPRSTDTQYF | TGCGCCAGCAGCTTGGCCCCTAGGAGCACAGATACGCAGTATTTT
TRBD1 | TRBJ1-4 | TRBV3-1 | NA | CASSQGPTGAEKLFF | TGTGCCAGCAGCCAAGGACCGACAGGGGCGGAAAAACTGTTTTTT
TRBD2 | TRBJ2-2 | TRBV20-1 | NA | CSASQLLAGVDGELFF | TGCAGTGCTAGCCAGTTACTAGCGGGAGTTGACGGGGAGCTGTTTTTT
TRBD1 | TRBJ1-1 | TRBV28 | NA | CASSFSDRGNTEAFF | TGTGCCAGCAGTTTTTCTGACAGGGGGAACACTGAAGCTTTCTTT
TRBD1 | TRBJ2-5 | TRBV28 | many | CASSKPGQGRETQYF | TGTGCCAGCAGCAAACCGGGACAGGGAAGAGAGACCCAGTACTTC